What follows are 18 T cell receptor beta chains derived from one specimen sequenced in a study of shared clonotypes between healthy human individuals. Here immunoSEQ multiplex PCR was the method, and the copy in TCRdb shows in-frame clones only, minus some. In the table there are over 1.4 million clones, about 96% of which are singletons. Sequenced sample: naive CD4+ T cells sorted from blood. The subset is: CD45RA+ positively selected. The source of these receptors is a man aged 25 to 40 in good health.

This chain connects TRBV19 to TRBJ2-3; possibly TRBD2 for D (6 bases). V was pared by 7 bases and J by 15 bases, with 23 bases between. Germline CDR1 and CDR2: LNHDA and SQIVND (reference sequence). This CDR3 has 13 residues. This CDR3 reads CASTPTGREKLYF. The CDR3 region has the DNA TGTGCCAGTACCCCGACGGGACGGGAGAAACTCTATTTT.

The chain recombines TRBV29-1 with TRBJ2-2, with 11 bases lining up with TRBD2. CDR3 length: 15 amino acids. Germline trimming cut 3 bases from V and 8 bases from J; bases unmatched to any gene: 8. The germline gives CDR1 SQVTM, CDR2 ANQGSEA. Here the CDR3 DNA reads TGCAGCGTTGAGGCTCTAGCGGGAGGCAGGGGGGAGCTGTTTTTT. Its translation is CSVEALAGGRGELFF.

This sequence joins TRBV5-4 and TRBJ2-5, with 7 bases lining up with TRBD2. Germline V gene sequence: CDR1 SGHNT, CDR2 YYREEE (reference sequence). This CDR3 is 15 amino acids long. V lost 1 base and J lost 2; bases outside the gene matches: 5. CDR3 DNA sequence: TGTGCCAGCAGCTTGCTGTTCGGGGGGCAAGAGACCCAGTACTTC. Its translation is CASSLLFGGQETQYF.

The V and J genes are TRBV11-2 and TRBJ2-7; D remains unclear. This CDR3 is 13 amino acids long. CDR1 SGHAT and CDR2 FQNNGV come from the germline V gene. With 5 bases removed from V and 5 bases from J, the gap between germline ends came to 13 bases. CDR3 in amino acids: CASSPRQWHEQYF. The DNA for the CDR3 is TGTGCCAGCAGCCCACGCCAGTGGCACGAGCAGTACTTC.

The V and J genes are TRBV14 and TRBJ2-2, with 8 bases that match TRBD1. Germline CDR1 and CDR2: SGHDN and FVKESK. CDR3 length: 19 residues. Germline trimming cut 3 bases from V and 4 bases from J; bases unmatched to any gene: 16. The CDR3 region is CASSHIGDRTFSGTGELFF. In DNA form, the CDR3 reads TGTGCCAGCAGCCATATCGGGGACAGGACTTTTTCGGGCACCGGGGAGCTGTTTTTT. Full variable domain (outside the CDR3, taken from reference TRBV14 and TRBJ2-2): EAGVTQFPSHSVIEKGQTVTLRCDPISGHDNLYWYRRVMGKEIKFLLHFVKESKQDESGMPNNRFLAERTGGTYSTLKVQPAELEDSGVYFCASSHIGDRTFSGTGELFFGEGSRLTVL.

Written as DNA, the CDR3 is TGTGCCAGCAGCTCCGACCTCTTCTACACCTTC. Amino acids: CASSSDLFYTF. J is TRBJ1-2 and V is TRBV5-4; D ambiguous. V was shortened by 3 bases and J by 10 bases, with 10 bases between the two germline ends. The CDR3 spans 11 residues. Germline V gene lookup returns CDR1 SGHNT and CDR2 YYREEE (reference sequence).

The chain recombines TRBV6-1 with TRBJ1-3, with unresolved D. Trimming stripped 6 bases from V and 0 bases from J, with 12 bases between. The CDR3 sequence is 15 residues long. Germline V gene sequence: CDR1 MNHNS, CDR2 SASEGT. CDR3 loop: CASSEHLVSGNTIYF. The CDR3 DNA is TGTGCCAGCAGCGAACACCTAGTCTCTGGAAACACCATATATTTT.

The rearrangement uses TRBV6-1 and TRBJ1-5; D gene ambiguous. Germline V gene data show CDR1 as MNHNS and CDR2 as SASEGT. V was trimmed by 8 bases and J by 2 bases, leaving 10 bases between them. The CDR3 totals 13 residues. DNA for the CDR3: TGTGCCAGCCTACTGGTGGGCAATCAGCCCCAGCATTTT. Residues: CASLLVGNQPQHF.

The rearrangement links TRBV9 to TRBJ1-2; D perhaps matches TRBD1 (5 bases). The CDR3 runs 16 residues. Germline V gene lookup returns CDR1 SGDLS and CDR2 YYNGEE. Trimming left V 6 bases short and J 0 bases short, with 18 bases between. In DNA form, the CDR3 reads TGTGCCAGCACACGGGGGGGAGATTTCGCTAACTATGGCTACACCTTC. It yields the protein CASTRGGDFANYGYTF.

The chain carries TRBV6-5 and TRBJ2-7; D is possibly TRBD1 (5 bases). V was clipped by 5 bases and J by 6 bases, with 17 bases between them. The CDR3 spans 14 residues. The germline V gene encodes CDR1 MNHEY and CDR2 SVGAGI. The CDR3 is CASSGRTIGAEQYF. The CDR3 DNA reads as TGTGCCAGCAGTGGAAGGACAATAGGGGCCGAGCAGTACTTC.

V and J are TRBV18 and TRBJ2-3, with D perhaps TRBD2 (5 bases). CDR3 length equals 16 residues. Germline V gene sequence: CDR1 KGHSH, CDR2 LQKENI. Between the trimmed V and J ends, which lost 3 bases and 3 bases, there was a span of 16 bases. The CDR3 sequence is CASSPVSGTATDTQYF. The CDR3 coding sequence is TGTGCCAGCTCACCTGTGAGCGGAACTGCTACAGATACGCAGTATTTT.

The gene calls are TRBV6-6 and TRBJ2-5, with TRBD2 matching 8 bases. The junction had 4 bases not matched to a gene; V was cut back by 6 bases and J by 4 bases. The germline V gene has CDR1 MNHNY and CDR2 SVGAGI (reference sequence). The CDR3 sequence is 13 residues long. This CDR3 reads CASSSGLAETQYF. The CDR3 coding sequence is TGTGCCAGCAGCTCCGGACTAGCAGAGACCCAGTACTTC.

The chain links TRBV7-6 to TRBJ2-7; TRBD2 matches at 12 bases. The junction had 4 bases not matched to a gene; V was cut back by 4 bases and J by 6 bases. Germline CDR1 reads SGHVS; CDR2 reads FNYEAQ. The CDR3 sequence is 14 residues long. DNA for the CDR3: TGTGCCAGCAGCTCTAGCGGGAGGGAAGGCGAGCAGTACTTC. It is translated as CASSSSGREGEQYF.

The CDR3: CASSSGDGANVLTF. In DNA, the CDR3 is TGTGCCAGCAGCTCAGGGGACGGGGCCAACGTCCTGACTTTC. V usage is TRBV7-7 and J usage is TRBJ2-6; TRBD1 might be the D (6 bases). Trimming shortened V by 4 bases and J by 4 bases, and 8 bases separated the two germline ends. This CDR3 region has 14 residues. Germline CDR1 reads SSHAT; CDR2 reads FNYEAQ (reference sequence).

The CDR3 protein is CASLSRTTNEQFF. In nucleotides, the CDR3 is TGTGCCAGCCTTTCCCGGACCACAAATGAGCAGTTCTTC. The chain uses TRBV5-4 and TRBJ2-1; no clear D. The CDR3 has 13 amino acids. CDR1 is SGHNT and CDR2 is YYREEE in the germline V gene (reference sequence). V was cut by 7 bases and J by 7 bases, with 15 bases left in between.

For the CDR3, the DNA is TGTGCCAGCAGCCGCACGGGGAACTATGGCTACACCTTC. Translation: CASSRTGNYGYTF. This chain uses TRBV6-6 with TRBJ1-2; D is unresolved. Germline lookup yields CDR1 MNHNY and CDR2 SVGAGI (reference sequence). V was clipped by 6 bases and J by 2 bases, with 10 bases between them. This CDR3 spans 13 amino acids.

The V gene is TRBV20-1, the J gene TRBJ1-1, with TRBD1 as a possible D gene (5 bases). CDR1 and CDR2 from the germline V gene are DFQATT and SNEGSKA (reference sequence). CDR3 size: 9 residues. Here the CDR3 DNA reads TGCCGGGGGGGTCCTGAAGCTTTCTTT. Protein product: CRGGPEAFF.

The rearrangement uses TRBV6-4 and TRBJ2-5, with D perhaps matching TRBD2 (6 bases). The CDR3 contains 15 residues. The V end was cut by 3 bases, the J end by 2 bases, with 13 bases between. Germline V CDR1 and CDR2: MRHNA, SNTAGT. CDR3 in DNA: TGTGCCAGCAGTGAAACCGGGGGTTTACAAGAGACCCAGTACTTC. Translation gives CASSETGGLQETQYF.